This TCR beta chain was captured by sequencing in a study of blood T cell repertoires in COVID-19. As for the study in general: Italy, Spain and the United States were the sources of the convalescent and acute COVID-19 samples. The cDNA or gDNA used as material had been derived from T cells, B-cell-depleted T cells, or PBMCs.

In the authors' methods: For nucleated cells, counts were estimated from reference gene primer amplification. Produced via immunoSEQ multiplex PCR; TCRdb's table is partial and in-frame only. The V and J calls and clone size were taken over from that table, and D and trimming were inferred from the DNA. The sample consists of approximately 170,000 clones, about 88% of them appearing once. The CDR3 totals 15 residues. Trimming took 4 bases from V and 4 from J, leaving 14 bases between them. CDR1 SNHLY and CDR2 FYNNEI come from the germline V gene. Input material: peripheral blood. The clonotype originates from a woman at least 80 years old with acute or convalescent COVID-19. The chain carries TRBV2 and TRBJ2-1; tentatively, D is TRBD2 (5 bases). In nucleotides, the CDR3 is TGTGCCAGCAGTGGTCTGGCGGGCCGATACAATGAGCAGTTCTTC. Its protein product is CASSGLAGRYNEQFF.